This T cell receptor beta chain comes out of a study of T cell changes during pregnancy in multiple sclerosis (dated 2019 in TCRdb). Context from the whole study: Changes in the T cell repertoire over the course of pregnancy were examined in this study in women with multiple sclerosis.

Library prep was done by the immunoSEQ multiplex PCR assay. In its TCRdb copy, this immuneACCESS table keeps in-frame sequences only and misses some clones. Where compared with another copy, unresolved V genes explain less than half of these, and the others have no known cause. Here the sample has fewer than 85,000 clones; 90% to 95% occur a single time. Clones ranked in the top ten supply 2% to 3% of the sample. V loses 4 bases, J loses 1 base, and the germline ends lie 10 bases apart. Inclusive of the bounding cysteine and phenylalanine, the CDR3 is 14 residues long. Left in the record is the CDR3 DNA by itself, 42 bases read in frame from the first base. Taken from the germline V gene, the CDR1 and CDR2 loops are LGHNT and FRNRAP. As to this clone: Its recognized antigen is unknown. Base qualities are missing; no much larger clone stands one base away.

The chain links TRBV12-5 with TRBJ1-1, with no D gene named confidently. The specimen comprised peripheral blood, sampled after pregnancy. The clonotype originates from a female donor in good health, enrolled as a control in a pregnancy study. The sequence in DNA is TGTGCTAGTGGTTCGGGGTCCGCGAACACTGAAGCTTTCTTT. Translated, this is CASGSGSANTEAFF.